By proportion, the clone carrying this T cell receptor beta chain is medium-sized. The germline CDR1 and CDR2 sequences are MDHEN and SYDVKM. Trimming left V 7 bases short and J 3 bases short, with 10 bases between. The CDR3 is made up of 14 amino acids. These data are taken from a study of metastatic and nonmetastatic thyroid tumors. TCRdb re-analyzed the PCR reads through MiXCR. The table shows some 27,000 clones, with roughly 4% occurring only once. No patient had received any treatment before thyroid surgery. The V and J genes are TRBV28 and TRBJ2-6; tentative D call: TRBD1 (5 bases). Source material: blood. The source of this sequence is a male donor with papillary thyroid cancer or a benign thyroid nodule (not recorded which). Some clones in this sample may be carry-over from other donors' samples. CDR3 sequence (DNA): TGTGCCAGCATTCAGGGTGGTGGGGCCAACGTCCTGACTTTC. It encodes CASIQGGGANVLTF.